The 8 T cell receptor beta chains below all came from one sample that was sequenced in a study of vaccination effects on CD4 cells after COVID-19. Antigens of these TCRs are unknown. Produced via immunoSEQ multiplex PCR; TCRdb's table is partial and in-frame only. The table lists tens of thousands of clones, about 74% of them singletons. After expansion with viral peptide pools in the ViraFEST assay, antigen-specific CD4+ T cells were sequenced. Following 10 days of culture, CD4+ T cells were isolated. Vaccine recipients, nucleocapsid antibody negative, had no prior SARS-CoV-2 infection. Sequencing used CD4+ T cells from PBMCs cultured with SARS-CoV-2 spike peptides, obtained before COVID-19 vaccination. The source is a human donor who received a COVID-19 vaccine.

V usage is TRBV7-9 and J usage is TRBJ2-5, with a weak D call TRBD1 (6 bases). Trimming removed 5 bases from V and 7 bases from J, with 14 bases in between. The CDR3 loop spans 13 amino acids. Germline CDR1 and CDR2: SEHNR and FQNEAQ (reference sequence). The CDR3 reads CASSLTGPVTQYF. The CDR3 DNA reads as TGTGCCAGCAGCCTCACAGGGCCTGTGACCCAGTACTTC.

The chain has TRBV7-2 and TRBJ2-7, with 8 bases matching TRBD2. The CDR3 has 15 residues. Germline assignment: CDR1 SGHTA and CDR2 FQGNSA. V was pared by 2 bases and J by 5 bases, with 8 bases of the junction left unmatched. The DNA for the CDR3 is TGTGCCAGCAGCTTATCCCACGGGGGGGCCCACGAGCAGTACTTC. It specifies CASSLSHGGAHEQYF.

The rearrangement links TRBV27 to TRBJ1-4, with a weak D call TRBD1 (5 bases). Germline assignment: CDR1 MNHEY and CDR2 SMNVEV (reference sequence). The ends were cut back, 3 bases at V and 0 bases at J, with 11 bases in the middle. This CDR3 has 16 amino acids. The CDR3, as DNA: TGTGCCAGCAGTTTCGTCAGGGCCGCAACTAATGAAAAACTGTTTTTT. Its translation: CASSFVRAATNEKLFF.

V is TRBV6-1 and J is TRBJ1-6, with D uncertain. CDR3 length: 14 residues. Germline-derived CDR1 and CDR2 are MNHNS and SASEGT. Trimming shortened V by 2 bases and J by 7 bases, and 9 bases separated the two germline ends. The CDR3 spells CASSESVANSPLHF. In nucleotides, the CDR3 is TGTGCCAGCAGTGAATCCGTGGCGAATTCACCCCTCCACTTT.

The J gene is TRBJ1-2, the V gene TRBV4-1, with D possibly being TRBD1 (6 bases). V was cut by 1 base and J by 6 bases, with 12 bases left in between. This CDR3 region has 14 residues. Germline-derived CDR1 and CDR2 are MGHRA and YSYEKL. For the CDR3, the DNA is TGCGCCAGCAGCCAAGGTAACAGGGCAAATGGCTACACCTTC. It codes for CASSQGNRANGYTF.

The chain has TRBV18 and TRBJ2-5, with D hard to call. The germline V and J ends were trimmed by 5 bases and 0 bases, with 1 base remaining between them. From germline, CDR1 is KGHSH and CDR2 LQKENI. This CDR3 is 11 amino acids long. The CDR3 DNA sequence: TGTGCCAGCTCAAACCAAGAGACCCAGTACTTC. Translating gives CASSNQETQYF.

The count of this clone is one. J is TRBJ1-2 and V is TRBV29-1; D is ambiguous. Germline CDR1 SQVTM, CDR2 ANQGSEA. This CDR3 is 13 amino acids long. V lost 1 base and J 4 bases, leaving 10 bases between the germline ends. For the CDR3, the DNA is TGCAGCGTTGAAGGGATCGAGGGCTATGGCTACACCTTC. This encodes CSVEGIEGYGYTF.

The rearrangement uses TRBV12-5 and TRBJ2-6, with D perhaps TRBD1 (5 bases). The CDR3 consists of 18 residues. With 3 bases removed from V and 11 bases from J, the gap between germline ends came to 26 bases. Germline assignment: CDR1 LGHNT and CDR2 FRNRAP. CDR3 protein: CASGLIHLQDKVGHVLTF. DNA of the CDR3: TGTGCTAGTGGTTTAATTCATTTGCAGGACAAAGTCGGGCACGTCCTGACTTTC. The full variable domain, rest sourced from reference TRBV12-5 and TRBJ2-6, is DARVTQTPRHKVTEMGQEVTMRCQPILGHNTVFWYRQTMMQGLELLAYFRNRAPLDDSGMPKDRFSAEMPDATLATLKIQPSEPRDSAVYFCASGLIHLQDKVGHVLTFGAGSRLTVL.